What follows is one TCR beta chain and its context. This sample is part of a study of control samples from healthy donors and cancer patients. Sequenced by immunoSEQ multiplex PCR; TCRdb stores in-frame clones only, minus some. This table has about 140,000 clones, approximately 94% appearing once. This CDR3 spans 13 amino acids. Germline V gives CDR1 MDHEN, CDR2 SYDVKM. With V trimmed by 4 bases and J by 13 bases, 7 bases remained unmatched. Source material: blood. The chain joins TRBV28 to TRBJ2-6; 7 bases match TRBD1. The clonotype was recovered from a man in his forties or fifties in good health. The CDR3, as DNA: TGTGCCAGCAGTTCACAGGGGACGGAGGTCCTGACTTTC. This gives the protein CASSSQGTEVLTF.